A single sample gave rise to the 8 T cell receptor beta chains below, sequenced in a study of CD8 T cells in Susac syndrome (dated by TCRdb to about 2019). Libraries came from the immunoSEQ multiplex PCR assay. RNA was extracted using the RNeasy kit, and about 0.45 to 1 microgram was reverse transcribed with random hexamers. Clones were called with MiXCR by TCRdb after fastp trimmed the public reads at Q25, and only in-frame beta chains were retained. Rows with one shared CDR3 protein collapse into an entry with the most common genes and DNA. This sample is represented by about 210,000 distinct CDR3 sequences; 95% of them were singletons. 0.085% to 0.095% of the sample is held by the ten biggest clonotypes. Sequencing was carried out using CD4+ T cells from PBMCs. The receptors shown here come from a human donor with multiple sclerosis.

The CDR3 DNA reads TGCGCCAGCAGCTTGAGTGAGGGATACACTGAAGCTTTCTTT. Its translation is CASSLSEGYTEAFF. The chain employs TRBV5-1 and TRBJ1-1; D call uncertain. V was cut by 1 base and J by 3 bases, with 10 bases left in between. This CDR3 is built from 14 residues. Germline-derived CDR1 and CDR2 are SGHRS and YFSETQ.

On this clonotype itself: Compared with germline, one end of the junction differs, possibly owing to a read error. The J gene is TRBJ2-7, the V gene TRBV3-1; TRBD2 matches 9 bases. The CDR3 sequence is 14 residues long. Germline loops: CDR1 LGHDT, CDR2 YNNKEL (reference sequence). CDR3 bases: TGTGCCAACAGCCAAAGCGGGGGGACCTACGAGCAGTACTTC. Its protein is CANSQSGGTYEQYF.

V is TRBV20-1 and J is TRBJ2-3; no firm D call. The CDR3 runs 12 residues. Looked up from germline, CDR1 is DFQATT and CDR2 is SNEGSKA (reference sequence). Trimming left V 3 bases short and J 2 bases short, with 6 bases between. The CDR3 here is CSARVNTDTQYF. The CDR3 nucleotides are TGCAGTGCTAGGGTCAACACAGATACGCAGTATTTT.

The chain couples TRBV7-9 to TRBJ2-3, with no clear D. Trimming pared 7 bases from V and 4 bases from J, leaving 18 bases between. Per the germline V gene, CDR1 is SEHNR and CDR2 is FQNEAQ (reference sequence). The CDR3 totals 15 residues. CDR3 loop: CASTEYADWPDTQYF. CDR3 DNA sequence: TGTGCCAGCACCGAATACGCCGATTGGCCAGATACGCAGTATTTT. The full variable domain, completed using reference TRBV7-9 and TRBJ2-3, is DTGVSQNPRHKITKRGQNVTFRCDPISEHNRLYWYRQTLGQGPEFLTYFQNEAQLEKSRLLSDRFSAERPKGSFSTLEIQRTEQGDSAMYLCASTEYADWPDTQYFGPGTRLTVL.

The rearrangement links TRBV30 to TRBJ1-1; a possible D gene is TRBD1 (6 bases). The CDR3 loop spans 11 amino acids. V shed 5 bases and J shed 5 bases, with 9 bases lying between them. Germline CDR1 GTSNPN, CDR2 SVGIG (reference sequence). DNA for the CDR3: TGTGCCTGGGAAGGGGGAACTGAAGCTTTCTTT. Amino acid sequence: CAWEGGTEAFF.

This chain links TRBV25-1 with TRBJ2-3; D remains ambiguous. Deletions cut 2 bases from V and 4 bases from J, with 10 bases between. Germline CDR1 and CDR2: MGHDK and SYGVNS. The CDR3 extends over 14 amino acids. CDR3 in amino acids: CASSENRKPDTQYF. The CDR3 DNA sequence: TGTGCCAGCAGTGAAAATCGGAAGCCAGATACGCAGTATTTT.

V is TRBV28 and J is TRBJ1-4; D gene ambiguous. CDR3 length: 11 residues. Deletions cut 6 bases from V and 8 bases from J, with 7 bases between. CDR1 is MDHEN and CDR2 is SYDVKM in the germline V gene. The CDR3 coding sequence is TGTGCCAGCAGCCCACGAGAAAAACTGTTTTTT. This sequence encodes CASSPREKLFF.

J is TRBJ2-5 and V is TRBV5-1; D gene ambiguous. Trimming took off 5 bases at V and 2 bases at J, with 13 bases between the two ends. Germline V CDR1 and CDR2: SGHRS, YFSETQ. CDR3 size: 14 residues. The CDR3 is CASSPPTPQETQYF. Written as DNA, the CDR3 is TGCGCCAGCAGTCCTCCGACTCCTCAAGAGACCCAGTACTTC.